This T cell receptor beta chain appears in the sequencing data of a study of T cell repertoires in cytomegalovirus infection. This clonotype was counted a few times. Its specificity is unknown. One entry per CDR3 protein, called by TCRdb with MiXCR from the reads. Of approximately 730,000 distinct CDR3 sequences in the sample, approximately 33% were seen once. The CDR3 sequence is 17 residues long. The ends were cut back, 4 bases at V and 2 bases at J, with 18 bases in the middle. Germline V gene sequence: CDR1 MNHEY, CDR2 SVGAGI. The sequencing here drew on cultured PBMCs, taken from culture after CMV antigen stimulation. The genes are TRBV6-5 and TRBJ1-3; D call uncertain. This TCR was sampled from a human donor in good health (CMV status not recorded). Some clones in this sample may be carry-over from other donors' samples. The DNA of the CDR3 is TGTGCCAGCAGTTTGCCGTGGGTCCCTTTGGCTGGAAACACCATATATTTT. It yields the protein CASSLPWVPLAGNTIYF.